A selection of T cell receptor beta chains follows, all from one sample in a study of response to subunit inactivated influenza vaccine. TCRdb recomputed calls from the RT-PCR reads with MiXCR, one row per CDR3 protein. The sample records 450,000 to 600,000 distinct CDR3 sequences, about 7.2% being singletons. The starting material was PBMCs from blood, obtained 23 months after vaccination. The receptors come from a man aged 50 to 69 who received an inactivated influenza vaccine. Each CDR3 is given without its conserved first and last residue. Size tells how often a clone was seen (once, few, many) or the class of an expanded clone, and some rows leave it out.

few	TRBV3-1	TRBJ2-2	ASSQDFGKNTGELF
-	TRBV18	TRBJ2-2	ASSNRGMSTGELF
few	TRBV20-1	TRBJ1-3	SATRGRSGNTIY
-	TRBV20-1	TRBJ1-1	SARDQGGLMNTEAF
many	TRBV3-1	TRBJ1-3	ASSQDLSSGNTIY
few	TRBV5-1	TRBJ2-3	ASGTDRPNTDTQY
many	TRBV5-1	TRBJ2-3	ASSLREGRTDTQY
-	TRBV9	TRBJ2-5	ASNPSGREGETQY
many	TRBV29-1	TRBJ2-3	SVTVSGAQDTQY
many	TRBV4-2	TRBJ2-5	ASSQDLSLRETQY
many	TRBV20-1	TRBJ2-7	SARGGTDEQY
many	TRBV18	TRBJ2-7	ASSRGYYEQY
-	TRBV11-2	TRBJ2-1	ASSSEPSSYNEQF